Listed here are 29 T cell receptor beta chains from one sample, sequenced in a study of beta chain features in type 1 diabetes. Every bit of the isolated RNA underwent reverse transcription, so sequencing read expressed TCRB transcripts. Assay: immunoSEQ multiplex PCR; the TCRdb copy retains only in-frame clones and omits some. The sample has around 310,000 clones, more than 9.5% seen once. The specimen was naive CD4+ T cells from blood. The receptors were gathered from a woman aged 30 to 39 in good health.

In its sample, this clone was seen a few times. V and J are TRBV19 and TRBJ2-2; the match to TRBD2 covers 13 bases. J gave up 5 bases and V 0 bases, and 6 bases lay outside the gene matches. Germline V gene sequence: CDR1 LNHDA, CDR2 SQIVND (reference sequence). This CDR3 has 18 amino acids. The CDR3 spells CASSIDQGLAGATGELFF. CDR3 DNA: TGTGCCAGTAGTATAGACCAAGGACTAGCGGGAGCTACCGGGGAGCTGTTTTTT.

This chain uses TRBV30 with TRBJ1-5; D is unresolved. Germline assignment: CDR1 GTSNPN and CDR2 SVGIG (reference sequence). CDR3 length: 15 residues. Trimming removed 2 bases from V and 4 bases from J, with 15 bases in between. The CDR3 sequence: CAWSSEGGTNQPQHF. The CDR3 nucleotides are TGTGCCTGGAGTTCGGAGGGAGGAACGAATCAGCCCCAGCATTTT.

The J gene is TRBJ1-5, the V gene TRBV28, with 8 bases aligning to TRBD1. This CDR3 spans 16 amino acids. V lost 5 bases, J lost 2 bases, and 8 bases stayed unmatched. CDR1 and CDR2 from the germline V gene are MDHEN and SYDVKM. The DNA of the CDR3 is TGTGCCAGCAGTCAAAGGACAGGGAGACGCAATCAGCCCCAGCATTTT. Encoded protein: CASSQRTGRRNQPQHF.

The chain couples TRBV18 to TRBJ2-3; 7 bases match TRBD1. There are 15 residues in the CDR3. CDR1 KGHSH and CDR2 LQKENI come from the germline V gene. V gave up 1 base and J gave up 4 bases; unmatched junction bases: 5. The CDR3 nucleotides read TGTGCCAGCTCACCACGACAGGGCGAGGCAGATACGCAGTATTTT. Protein sequence: CASSPRQGEADTQYF. The complete variable domain, with remaining parts taken from reference TRBV18 and TRBJ2-3, reads NAGVMQNPRHLVRRRGQEARLRCSPMKGHSHVYWYRQLPEEGLKFMVYLQKENIIDESGMPKERFSAEFPKEGPSILRIQQVVRGDSAAYFCASSPRQGEADTQYFGPGTRLTVL.

V usage is TRBV7-3 and J usage is TRBJ2-1; TRBD1 agrees at 8 bases. This CDR3 has 13 residues. Losses at the gene ends were 2 bases for V and 9 bases for J; bases not matched to a gene: 3. Germline lookup yields CDR1 SGHTA and CDR2 FQGTGA. The CDR3 reads CASSLGQGGEQFF. CDR3 nucleotide sequence: TGTGCCAGCAGCTTAGGACAGGGAGGTGAGCAGTTCTTC. Filled out from reference TRBV7-3 and TRBJ2-1, the complete variable domain reads GAGVSQTPSNKVTEKGKYVELRCDPISGHTALYWYRQSLGQGPEFLIYFQGTGAADDSGLPNDRFFAVRPEGSVSTLKIQRTERGDSAVYLCASSLGQGGEQFFGPGTRLTVL.

This clone showed up just a few times. This sequence joins TRBV19 and TRBJ2-1, with D possibly matching TRBD2 (7 bases). This CDR3 has 12 residues. V lost 5 bases, J lost 10 bases, and 12 bases lay in between. Germline loops: CDR1 LNHDA, CDR2 SQIVND (reference sequence). CDR3 residues: CASSARGGEQFF. The CDR3 nucleotides read TGTGCCAGTAGTGCTAGGGGGGGAGAGCAGTTCTTC.

The gene calls are TRBV11-2 and TRBJ1-1; D call uncertain. The V gene lost 2 bases and the J gene lost 1 base, with 14 bases spanning the gap. This CDR3 spans 16 amino acids. Germline V gene data show CDR1 as SGHAT and CDR2 as FQNNGV. This chain's CDR3 is CASSLTPNRENTEAFF. The CDR3 DNA sequence: TGTGCCAGCAGCTTAACCCCAAATCGGGAGAACACTGAAGCTTTCTTT. Complete variable domain (other parts from reference TRBV11-2 and TRBJ1-1): EAGVAQSPRYKIIEKRQSVAFWCNPISGHATLYWYQQILGQGPKLLIQFQNNGVVDDSQLPKDRFSAERLKGVDSTLKIQPAKLEDSAVYLCASSLTPNRENTEAFFGQGTRLTVV.

This clone was seen a few times. The chain employs TRBV28 and TRBJ1-5; D ambiguous. Germline CDR1 is MDHEN and CDR2 is SYDVKM. The CDR3 is 14 amino acids. V was shortened by 3 bases and J by 0 bases, with 6 bases between the two germline ends. The CDR3 DNA reads as TGTGCCAGCAGTTTTGAGGGTAGCAATCAGCCCCAGCATTTT. Translated, it gives CASSFEGSNQPQHF.

The chain recombines TRBV2 with TRBJ1-2, with D unresolved. Germline V gene lookup returns CDR1 SNHLY and CDR2 FYNNEI. The V and J ends lost 7 bases and 0 bases respectively, with 15 bases between them. The CDR3 extends over 15 amino acids. CDR3 nucleotide sequence: TGTGCCAGCACCGTTGACTACCAAGCTAACTATGGCTACACCTTC. Translation: CASTVDYQANYGYTF.

The chain employs TRBV7-2 and TRBJ1-1; TRBD1 matches at 8 bases. The length of the CDR3 is 15 residues. V lost 4 bases to trimming and J lost 4 bases; unmatched junction nucleotides: 8. Germline CDR1 is SGHTA and CDR2 is FQGNSA. CDR3 DNA sequence: TGTGCCAGCAGCTCCGGCAGGGGGCCGGGCACTGAAGCTTTCTTT. Protein: CASSSGRGPGTEAFF.

V and J are TRBV18 and TRBJ2-2; D is possibly TRBD2 (6 bases). Germline lookup yields CDR1 KGHSH and CDR2 LQKENI. The CDR3 is 13 residues long. V was clipped by 2 bases and J by 7 bases, with 8 bases between them. CDR3 region: CASSPAEGGELFF. As DNA, the CDR3 is TGTGCCAGCTCACCAGCGGAGGGCGGGGAGCTGTTTTTT.

This clone appeared a few times. The V and J genes are TRBV4-3 and TRBJ1-2; D call uncertain. In germline, CDR1 is LGHNA, CDR2 YSLEER. Trimming removed 5 bases at V and 5 bases at J, with 12 bases between. This CDR3 spans 13 amino acids. CDR3 amino acids: CASSSPRRYGYTF. As DNA, the CDR3 is TGCGCCAGCAGCTCCCCGAGGAGGTATGGCTACACCTTC.

This clone was observed a handful of times. J is TRBJ1-2 and V is TRBV27; D uncertain. The CDR3 length is 13 residues. Germline-derived CDR1 and CDR2 are MNHEY and SMNVEV (reference sequence). Deletions cut 8 bases from V and 0 bases from J, with 10 bases between. CDR3 residues: CASGEDSNYGYTF. The CDR3 bases are TGTGCCAGCGGGGAGGACTCTAACTATGGCTACACCTTC.

This sequence joins TRBV28 and TRBJ2-1; TRBD1 matches at 7 bases. Germline V gene data show CDR1 as MDHEN and CDR2 as SYDVKM. J was trimmed by 7 bases and V by 5 bases; bases with no gene match: 11. CDR3 length: 15 residues. CDR3 nucleotide sequence: TGTGCCAGCAGTACGCGCGACAGGGCCTTGAATGAGCAGTTCTTC. This encodes CASSTRDRALNEQFF.

The rearrangement links TRBV19 to TRBJ2-1, with 7 bases aligning to TRBD1. The CDR3 loop spans 15 amino acids. Germline V gene sequence: CDR1 LNHDA, CDR2 SQIVND (reference sequence). V shed 7 bases, J shed 5 bases, and the junction held 11 bases outside the gene matches. CDR3 in amino acids: CASKTGTATNNEQFF. The CDR3 nucleotides read TGTGCCAGTAAAACCGGGACAGCGACTAACAATGAGCAGTTCTTC.

This clone was seen a handful of times. J is TRBJ1-5 and V is TRBV30; unclear D gene. V was clipped by 0 bases and J by 2 bases, with 5 bases between them. The CDR3 runs to 13 residues. Germline V gene lookup returns CDR1 GTSNPN and CDR2 SVGIG (reference sequence). The CDR3 sequence: CAWSVGRNQPQHF. The CDR3 DNA follows: TGTGCCTGGAGTGTTGGGCGCAATCAGCCCCAGCATTTT.

The rearrangement joins TRBV15 to TRBJ1-5, with D hard to call. The CDR3 has 12 amino acids. The germline V gene has CDR1 LNHNV and CDR2 YYDKDF (reference sequence). V was shortened by 5 bases and J by 3 bases, with 5 bases between the two germline ends. This CDR3 is CATSGFNQPQHF. CDR3 coding DNA: TGTGCCACCAGCGGCTTCAATCAGCCCCAGCATTTT.

This clone was seen more than once but under ten times. This sequence joins TRBV7-2 and TRBJ2-3; 8 nucleotides align to TRBD2. The germline V gene has CDR1 SGHTA and CDR2 FQGNSA. The V and J ends lost 3 bases and 4 bases, in that order; junction bases with no gene match: 6. The CDR3 consists of 15 residues. CDR3: CASSLDTSGPDTQYF. Here the CDR3 DNA reads TGTGCCAGCAGCTTGGATACTAGCGGTCCAGATACGCAGTATTTT.

This clone occurred a few times. The CDR3 sequence: CSVGRNSGSYNEQFF. CDR3 DNA: TGCAGCGTTGGGAGGAATAGCGGCTCCTACAATGAGCAGTTCTTC. J is TRBJ2-1 and V is TRBV29-1, with a possible D match to TRBD2 (6 bases). Looked up from germline, CDR1 is SQVTM and CDR2 is ANQGSEA. V gave up 4 bases and J gave up 0 bases, with 13 bases separating them. The CDR3 loop spans 15 amino acids.

V usage is TRBV27 and J usage is TRBJ1-4; TRBD1 matches 8 bases. The trim removed 6 bases at V and 6 bases at J, leaving 6 bases unmatched. This CDR3 is built from 14 residues. CDR1 and CDR2 from the germline V gene are MNHEY and SMNVEV (reference sequence). Written as DNA, the CDR3 is TGTGCCAGCAGACGGGACAGGCGGGATGAAAAACTGTTTTTT. Protein product: CASRRDRRDEKLFF.

The CDR3 DNA reads as TGTGCCAGCAGCTCCACAGGGGGGTTGGAGACCCAGTACTTC. Translated, it gives CASSSTGGLETQYF. The rearrangement links TRBV5-4 to TRBJ2-5; 8 nucleotides line up with TRBD1. Germline-derived CDR1 and CDR2 are SGHNT and YYREEE (reference sequence). This CDR3 contains 14 residues. V lost 3 bases to trimming and J lost 5 bases; unmatched junction nucleotides: 6.

This clone was counted only a few times. V usage is TRBV14 and J usage is TRBJ2-7, with TRBD2 matching over 11 bases. V shed 4 bases, J shed 3 bases, and the junction held 11 bases outside the gene matches. This CDR3 spans 17 amino acids. CDR1 and CDR2 (germline): SGHDN, FVKESK. This CDR3 is CASSPELPGLAVYEQYF. CDR3 nucleotides: TGTGCCAGCAGCCCAGAACTCCCGGGACTAGCGGTCTACGAGCAGTACTTC.

The rearrangement links TRBV25-1 to TRBJ2-7, with D tentatively TRBD2 (6 bases). Per germline, CDR1 MGHDK and CDR2 SYGVNS. Trimming shortened V by 3 bases and J by 4 bases, and 16 bases separated the two germline ends. This CDR3 is built from 15 residues. CDR3 sequence (DNA): TGTGCCAGCAGTGATTCGGGCGTTCGGGAGTACGAGCAGTACTTC. Residues: CASSDSGVREYEQYF.

J is TRBJ2-7 and V is TRBV5-1; 7 nucleotides match TRBD1. The CDR3 contains 14 residues. Losses at the gene ends were 4 bases for V and 5 bases for J; bases not matched to a gene: 9. Germline CDR1 SGHRS, CDR2 YFSETQ. The CDR3 DNA reads TGCGCCAGCAGCCCTGGACAGGCCCCTAACGAGCAGTACTTC. Translating it yields CASSPGQAPNEQYF.

The CDR3 nucleotides are TGTGCCAGCAGCTCGACTAGCGGGAGGGCATTGAATGAGCAGTTCTTC. Amino acids: CASSSTSGRALNEQFF. The chain is built from TRBV11-2 and TRBJ2-1, with 14 bases aligning to TRBD2. The germline CDR1 and CDR2 sequences are SGHAT and FQNNGV. V lost 4 bases and J lost 7; bases outside the gene matches: 6. There are 16 residues in the CDR3.

This clone came up a few times. V and J are TRBV4-3 and TRBJ2-7; weak D call: TRBD1 (6 bases). V was pared by 5 bases and J by 0 bases, with 14 bases between. Germline loops: CDR1 LGHNA, CDR2 YSLEER. The CDR3 sequence is 15 residues long. CDR3 nucleotide sequence: TGCGCCAGCAGCTCGCTCGCAGGGGTCTCCTACGAGCAGTACTTC. It specifies CASSSLAGVSYEQYF.

The chain joins TRBV7-9 to TRBJ1-2; D gene ambiguous. With 5 bases removed from V and 2 bases from J, the gap between germline ends came to 12 bases. From germline, CDR1 is SEHNR and CDR2 FQNEAQ (reference sequence). The CDR3 totals 14 residues. CDR3 amino acids: CASSPGERNYGYTF. For the CDR3, the DNA is TGTGCCAGCAGCCCAGGCGAAAGGAACTATGGCTACACCTTC.

This clone came up a few times. This chain connects TRBV10-3 to TRBJ2-1; possibly TRBD1 for D (6 bases). V lost 6 bases, J lost 8 bases, and 11 bases lay in between. The V gene's germline CDR1 is ENHRY and CDR2 SYGVKD. CDR3 length: 12 residues. The DNA for the CDR3 is TGTGCCATCAGGCTACAGGGTCATGAGCAGTTCTTC. It yields the protein CAIRLQGHEQFF.

This clone showed up just a few times. This sequence joins TRBV9 and TRBJ2-5, with D possibly matching TRBD2 (6 bases). V dropped 0 bases and J dropped 9 bases, with 12 bases sitting between them. The CDR3 is made up of 13 amino acids. Germline V gene data show CDR1 as SGDLS and CDR2 as YYNGEE. This chain's CDR3 is CASSVVTSSSQYF. The CDR3 DNA is TGTGCCAGCAGCGTAGTCACTAGCAGCTCCCAGTACTTC.